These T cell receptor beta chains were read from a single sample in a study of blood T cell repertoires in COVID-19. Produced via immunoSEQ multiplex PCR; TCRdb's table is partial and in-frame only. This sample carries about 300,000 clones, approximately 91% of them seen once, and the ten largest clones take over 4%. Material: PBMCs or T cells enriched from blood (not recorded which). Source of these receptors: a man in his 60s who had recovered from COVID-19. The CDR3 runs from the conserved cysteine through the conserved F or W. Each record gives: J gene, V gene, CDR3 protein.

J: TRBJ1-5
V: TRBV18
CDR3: CASSPYRDQPQHF

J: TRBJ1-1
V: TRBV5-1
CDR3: CASSSYQGLNTEAFF

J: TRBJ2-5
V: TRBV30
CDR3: CAWTPPGGPPQETQYF

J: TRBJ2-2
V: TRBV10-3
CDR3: CAIAGTGELFF

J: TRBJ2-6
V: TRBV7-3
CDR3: CASGQGSGANVLTF

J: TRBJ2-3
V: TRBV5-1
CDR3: CASSLGTSTDTQYF

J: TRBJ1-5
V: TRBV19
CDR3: CASSPRTDYSNQPQHF

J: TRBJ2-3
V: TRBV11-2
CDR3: CASSQRRLANTQYF

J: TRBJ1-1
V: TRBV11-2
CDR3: CASSLERRNTEAFF

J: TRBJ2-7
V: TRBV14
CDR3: CASSIFRQGLREQYF

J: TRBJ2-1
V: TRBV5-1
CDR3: CASSLDRGLYNEQFF

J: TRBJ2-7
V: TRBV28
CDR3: CASSPYTGGAYEQYF

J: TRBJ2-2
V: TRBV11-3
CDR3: CASSSQMRANTGELFF

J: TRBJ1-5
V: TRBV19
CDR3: CASSPDRGPQPQHF

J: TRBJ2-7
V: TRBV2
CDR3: CASRLFTTGEQYF

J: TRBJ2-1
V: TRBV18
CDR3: CASSPSSAPSGNEQFF